The T cell receptor (beta chain) under discussion was sequenced for a study of tumor-infiltrating lymphocytes in oesophageal squamous cell carcinoma. Germline CDR1 MNHGY, CDR2 SAAAGT. The CDR3 sequence is 18 residues long. This clonotype was found a few times. TCRdb used MiXCR to reprocess the PCR reads, holding one entry per CDR3 protein. The table includes fewer than 4,500 distinct CDR3 sequences, 11% to 15% detected once. Sequencing was done on a sample of esophageal tumor tissue. This TCR derives from a male donor with esophageal squamous cell carcinoma. The chain recombines TRBV6-8 with TRBJ2-7; 11 bases are a match to TRBD1. The DNA end favors TRBJ2-1, so the J call may be wrong. CDR3 sequence (DNA): TGTGCCAGCACGTCCGGGACAGGGGGGACTGGGCCCGGCAATGAGCAGTTCTTC. Translating it yields CASTSGTGGTGPGNEQFF.